The 15 T cell receptor beta chains below all came from one sample that was sequenced in a study of blood T cell repertoires in COVID-19. Assay: immunoSEQ multiplex PCR; the TCRdb copy retains only in-frame clones and omits some. The table lists 56,000 or so clones, around 80% of them singletons. Sequencing was performed on peripheral blood. These receptors were obtained from a woman between 65 and 79 years old with acute or convalescent COVID-19.

The chain employs TRBV3-1 (or the pseudogene TRBV3-2) and TRBJ1-4; D is unclear. The length of the CDR3 is 15 residues. Germline V gene data show CDR1 as LGHDT and CDR2 as YNNKEL (reference sequence). V was pared by 4 bases and J by 8 bases, with 17 bases between. CDR3 sequence reads: CASSRTSFGAEKLFF. For the CDR3, the DNA is TGTGCCAGCAGCCGCACTTCTTTCGGTGCAGAAAAACTGTTTTTT.

This chain joins TRBV9 and TRBJ2-7; tentative D call: TRBD1 (5 bases). CDR3 length: 15 residues. V was trimmed by 0 bases and J by 4 bases, leaving 14 bases between them. CDR1 SGDLS and CDR2 YYNGEE come from the germline V gene. The CDR3 nucleotides read TGTGCCAGCAGCGTAGAGGGGTCGGCGCGTTACGAGCAGTACTTC. Its translation: CASSVEGSARYEQYF.

V and J are TRBV2 and TRBJ1-1; possibly TRBD1 for D (6 bases). Germline assignment: CDR1 SNHLY and CDR2 FYNNEI. The germline V and J ends were trimmed by 7 bases and 11 bases, with 23 bases remaining between them. This CDR3 comprises 14 residues. This chain's CDR3 is CASTFEQGRGSAFF. In nucleotides, the CDR3 is TGTGCCAGCACCTTTGAGCAGGGGCGGGGGTCGGCTTTCTTT.

This chain joins TRBV19 and TRBJ1-6; D not certain. The V and J ends lost 6 bases and 2 bases respectively, with 14 bases between them. Germline-derived CDR1 and CDR2 are LNHDA and SQIVND (reference sequence). The CDR3 runs to 16 residues. The CDR3 here is CASRRQEGPYNSPLHF. In DNA form, the CDR3 reads TGTGCCAGTAGACGCCAGGAGGGCCCCTATAATTCACCCCTCCACTTT. The entire variable domain, with the rest obtained from reference TRBV19 and TRBJ1-6, is as follows: DGGITQSPKYLFRKEGQNVTLSCEQNLNHDAMYWYRQDPGQGLRLIYYSQIVNDFQKGDIAEGYSVSREKKESFPLTVTSAQKNPTAFYLCASRRQEGPYNSPLHFGNGTRLTVT.

The V gene is TRBV5-3, the J gene TRBJ2-3; perhaps TRBD2 as D (6 bases). TRBV5-3 is an open reading frame whose function is uncertain. Trimming took off 2 bases at V and 1 base at J, with 11 bases between the two ends. The CDR3 totals 15 residues. The CDR3 DNA is TGTGCCAGAAGCTTTCTCTGGGGGGGCACAGATACGCAGTATTTT. It specifies CARSFLWGGTDTQYF.

V usage is TRBV3-1 (or the pseudogene TRBV3-2) and J usage is TRBJ1-1; D might be TRBD1 (5 bases). The length of the CDR3 is 14 residues. The germline CDR1 and CDR2 sequences are LGHDT and YNNKEL (reference sequence). The V end was cut by 0 bases, the J end by 8 bases, with 13 bases between. CDR3 amino acids: CASSQDVGEGEAFF. The CDR3 DNA reads TGTGCCAGCAGCCAAGATGTCGGGGAGGGGGAAGCTTTCTTT.

The V and J genes are TRBV2 and TRBJ1-6; 11 nucleotides agree with TRBD1. V trimming: 6 bases; J trimming: 7 bases; junction bases outside the gene matches: 2. The CDR3 is 14 residues long. Germline CDR1 is SNHLY and CDR2 is FYNNEI. The CDR3 DNA is TGTGCCAGCAGCGGGACAGGGGGGAATTCACCCCTCCACTTT. The encoded protein is CASSGTGGNSPLHF.

The CDR3 sequence: CASSSTLGRDTQYF. Written as DNA, the CDR3 is TGTGCCAGCAGTTCAACCCTCGGTCGGGATACGCAGTATTTT. The chain recombines TRBV27 with TRBJ2-3, with D hard to call. The V end lost 4 bases, the J end lost 6 bases, and 14 bases lay between the germline ends. The CDR3 extends over 14 amino acids. From germline, CDR1 is MNHEY and CDR2 SMNVEV (reference sequence).

This clone was picked up a small number of times. The chain recombines TRBV11-2 with TRBJ1-2; possibly TRBD1 for D (5 bases). In germline, CDR1 is SGHAT, CDR2 FQNNGV. V was clipped by 6 bases and J by 2 bases, with 16 bases between them. CDR3 length equals 15 residues. This CDR3 is CASRGWDSLNYGYTF. The DNA of the CDR3 is TGTGCCAGCAGGGGATGGGACTCCCTAAACTATGGCTACACCTTC.

The chain combines TRBV2 with TRBJ2-6, with a tentative D call TRBD1 (6 bases). With 4 bases removed from V and 2 bases from J, the gap between germline ends came to 9 bases. The CDR3 is 15 amino acids. Germline V gene sequence: CDR1 SNHLY, CDR2 FYNNEI. The DNA for the CDR3 is TGTGCCAGCAGTGTTAAGGGGGCTGGGGCCAACGTCCTGACTTTC. Translating gives CASSVKGAGANVLTF.

The CDR3, as DNA: TGTGCCAGCAGGGGAGGACGGTCGCATCAGCCCCAGCATTTT. This codes for CASRGGRSHQPQHF. The chain employs TRBV6-5 and TRBJ1-5; D remains unclear. Germline CDR1 is MNHEY and CDR2 is SVGAGI. The CDR3 has 14 residues. V was cut by 6 bases and J by 5 bases, with 14 bases left in between.

The chain employs TRBV3-1 (or the pseudogene TRBV3-2) and TRBJ1-1; 7 bases line up with TRBD1. The germline V gene has CDR1 LGHDT and CDR2 YNNKEL (reference sequence). This CDR3 has 14 amino acids. Trimming cost V 4 bases and J 6 bases; bases outside gene matches: 8. In DNA form, the CDR3 reads TGTGCCAGCAGCCCTCCGGGACAGAGAGCTGAAGCTTTCTTT. Amino acids: CASSPPGQRAEAFF.

The genes are TRBV6-5 and TRBJ2-3, with 12 nucleotides matching TRBD2. The CDR3 has 15 amino acids. The germline V gene has CDR1 MNHEY and CDR2 SVGAGI. Trimming removed 8 bases from V and 7 bases from J; junction bases left unmatched: 10. The CDR3 DNA follows: TGTGCCAGCCTTTTCACTAGCGGGGGGCCCTATACGCAGTATTTT. Translation: CASLFTSGGPYTQYF.

The chain recombines TRBV5-4 with TRBJ2-7, with 12 bases aligning to TRBD2. Germline V gene data show CDR1 as SGHNT and CDR2 as YYREEE (reference sequence). The CDR3 contains 15 residues. The V segment lost 4 bases and the J segment 3 bases; nucleotides outside the gene matches: 5. The CDR3 loop reads CASSPTSGGRYEQYF. CDR3 DNA: TGTGCCAGCAGCCCGACTAGCGGGGGACGCTACGAGCAGTACTTC.

This clone was counted once. The chain employs TRBV19 and TRBJ1-5; TRBD1 is a possible D gene (6 bases). The V end was cut by 10 bases, the J end by 4 bases, with 23 bases between. This CDR3 region has 16 residues. CDR1 is LNHDA, CDR2 SQIVND, per germline (reference sequence). Here the CDR3 reads CATNRDTPSRNQPQHF. CDR3 nucleotide sequence: TGTGCCACAAATAGGGACACACCGAGTAGGAATCAGCCCCAGCATTTT.